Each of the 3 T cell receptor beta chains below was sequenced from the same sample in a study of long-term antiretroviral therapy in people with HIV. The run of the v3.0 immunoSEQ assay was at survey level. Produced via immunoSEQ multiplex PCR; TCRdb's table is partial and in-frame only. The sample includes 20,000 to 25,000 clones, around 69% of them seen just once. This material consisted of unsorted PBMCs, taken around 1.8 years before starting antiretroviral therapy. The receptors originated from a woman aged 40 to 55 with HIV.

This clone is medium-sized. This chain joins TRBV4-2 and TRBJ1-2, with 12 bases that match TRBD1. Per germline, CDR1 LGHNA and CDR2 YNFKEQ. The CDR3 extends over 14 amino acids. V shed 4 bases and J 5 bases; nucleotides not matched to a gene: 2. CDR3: CASSLGQGAYGYTF. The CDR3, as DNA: TGTGCCAGCAGCCTGGGACAGGGGGCTTATGGCTACACCTTC.

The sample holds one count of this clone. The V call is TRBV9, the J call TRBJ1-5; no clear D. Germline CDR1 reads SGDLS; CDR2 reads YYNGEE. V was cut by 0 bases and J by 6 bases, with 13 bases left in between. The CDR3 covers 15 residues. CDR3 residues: CASSVDEGLSQPQHF. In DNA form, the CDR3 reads TGTGCCAGCAGCGTAGATGAGGGATTAAGTCAGCCCCAGCATTTT.

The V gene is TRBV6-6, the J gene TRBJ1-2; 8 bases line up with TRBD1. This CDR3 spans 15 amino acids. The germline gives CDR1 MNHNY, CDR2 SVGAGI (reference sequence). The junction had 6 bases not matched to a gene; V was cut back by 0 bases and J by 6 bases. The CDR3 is CASSYSNRGTDGYTF. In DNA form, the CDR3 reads TGTGCCAGCAGTTACTCAAACAGGGGGACGGATGGCTACACCTTC.